This paragraph reports one TCR beta chain. Its cognate antigen has yet to be identified. No much larger clonotype is one base removed from it; base qualities were not supplied. The sample is drawn from a study of blood T cell repertoires in COVID-19 (dated by TCRdb to the early 2020s). About the study as a whole: Collaborator samples came from the United States, Italy and Spain and covered acute and convalescent phases of COVID-19. The prospective study material was composed of cDNA or gDNA derived from T cells, B-cell-depleted T cells, or PBMCs. Subjects who had been exposed to COVID-19, were actively infected with it, or had recovered from it provided the deeply sampled blood TCRbeta repertoires that made up the dataset. The repertoires were released in a freely available public database meant as a resource for research on the immune response to SARS-CoV-2. The samples were drawn from the first 160 participants of the ongoing ImmuneRACE study and from 1,200 or so subjects provided by 6 global collaborators. The sample metadata nearly always contained a de-identified subject ID, COVID-19 status, age in years and sex. Where HLA class I and class II types were available, the types were taken from metadata supplied by the sample provider, not from assay-based typing.

The immunoSEQ Assay, a bias-controlled multiplex PCR, was used to amplify TCRbeta CDR3 regions from genomic DNA. In the original analysis: The number of nucleated cells in each sample was estimated from the amplification of reference gene primers within the assay. Sequence reads were collapsed and filtered to measure the absolute abundance of every unique TCRbeta CDR3 rearrangement. Productive Simpson clonality was computed per sample as the square root of Simpson's diversity index over productive rearrangements. Entries here come from immuneACCESS through TCRdb and include only in-frame sequences with V and J called. Some clones fail to appear in such tables; in the studies checked, an unresolved V gene covers under half of the shortfall, and the cause of the remainder is unknown. Clone size and V and J calls were adopted from that table, with D and trimming inferred from the DNA. The sample contains 260,000 or so clones, approximately 86% of them found a single time. The ten largest clones represent less than 10% of the sample.

Results and caveats for the whole study, not just this receptor: Clinical and demographic metadata were provided uncurated, with the amount varying by source and participant.

From its cysteine to its phenylalanine, the CDR3 spans 15 amino acids. Only the CDR3 part of the read is kept: 45 bases, read in frame from the first base. V and J are truncated by 3 bases and 8 bases respectively, leaving an intervening sequence of 17 bases. CDR1 and CDR2, per the germline V gene, are SNHLY and FYNNEI. The collaborating institutions used their own protocols to collect whole blood in K2EDTA tubes. Collaborator samples were shipped for TCRbeta analysis as frozen whole blood, isolated PBMCs, or DNA extracted from either sample type. Rearrangement joined TRBV2 to TRBJ2-1; tentative D gene TRBD2, with 7 bases matching. The material sequenced was peripheral blood. The origin of this receptor is a man aged 18-30 years with active or convalescent COVID-19. CDR3 reads: CASSEDGGGIDEQFF. Here is the DNA: TGTGCCAGCAGTGAGGATGGGGGGGGCATCGATGAGCAGTTCTTC. Extended through the reference TRBV2 and TRBJ2-1 proteins, this CDR3 yields the full variable domain: EPEVTQTPSHQVTQMGQEVILRCVPISNHLYFYWYRQILGQKVEFLVSFYNNEISEKSEIFDDQFSVERPDGSNFTLKIRSTKLEDSAMYFCASSEDGGGIDEQFFGPGTRLTVL.